This is a list of T cell receptor beta chains from one sample in a study of blood T cells in healthy people across ages. Via MiXCR, TCRdb re-called the 5' RACE reads, giving one row per CDR3 protein. The sample yields about 1,000,000 distinct CDR3 sequences, 35% to 55% seen once. Source material: blood. All receptors derive from a woman between 55 and 75 years old in good health. CDR3s include the opening cysteine and the closing phenylalanine or tryptophan. D genes are given only for firm matches. A row's size may be missing; if present it is once, few, many or a size class.

cdr3_aa	cdr3_nt	v_call	j_call	d_call	clone_size
CSARVPSGRKGEQFF	TGCAGTGCTAGAGTCCCTAGCGGGAGGAAGGGTGAGCAGTTCTTC	TRBV20-1	TRBJ2-1	TRBD2	-
CASTTSGSETQYF	TGCGCCAGCACTACTAGCGGGAGCGAGACCCAGTACTTC	TRBV5-1	TRBJ2-5	TRBD2	-
CASSGRTSNEQYF	TGCGCCAGCAGCGGCCGTACATCGAACGAGCAGTACTTC	TRBV5-1	TRBJ2-7	-	-
CASSVVDSGTQYF	TGTGCCAGCAGCGTAGTCGATTCGGGTACGCAGTATTTT	TRBV9	TRBJ2-3	-	many
CSARMLGQHYEQYF	TGCAGTGCTAGAATGCTCGGGCAGCACTACGAGCAGTACTTC	TRBV20-1	TRBJ2-7	-	-
CASSLEPSGANTGELFF	TGTGCCAGCAGCTTAGAGCCTAGCGGAGCGAACACCGGGGAGCTGTTTTTT	TRBV7-8	TRBJ2-2	TRBD2	-
CASSVFGDTQYF	TGTGCCAGCAGCGTCTTCGGGGATACGCAGTATTTT	TRBV9	TRBJ2-3	-	-
CASSLDRIFTDTQYF	TGTGCCAGCAGTTTAGACAGGATATTCACAGATACGCAGTATTTT	TRBV12-3/TRBV12-4	TRBJ2-3	-	once
CASSWQAVAKNIQYF	TGTGCCAGCAGCTGGCAGGCGGTAGCCAAAAACATTCAGTACTTC	TRBV7-2	TRBJ2-4	-	-
CASSETVFGVGELFF	TGTGCCAGCAGTGAAACTGTTTTCGGGGTCGGGGAGCTGTTTTTT	TRBV2	TRBJ2-2	-	-
CASSQDGGLAGGNEQFF	TGTGCCAGCAGCCAAGATGGAGGCCTAGCGGGAGGCAATGAGCAGTTCTTC	TRBV4-2	TRBJ2-1	TRBD2	-
CASSQAGGQANTGELFF	TGCGCCAGCAGCCAAGCCGGGGGACAGGCGAACACCGGGGAGCTGTTTTTT	TRBV4-1	TRBJ2-2	TRBD1	few
CASKIGQDYYNEQFF	TGCGCCAGCAAAATCGGACAGGACTACTACAATGAGCAGTTCTTC	TRBV5-1	TRBJ2-1	-	few
CASSLGMEGTLSGANVLTF	TGTGCCAGCAGCTTAGGCATGGAGGGCACTCTCTCTGGGGCCAACGTCCTGACTTTC	TRBV7-8	TRBJ2-6	-	many
CASSGAGGANTGELFF	TGCGCCAGCAGCGGGGCCGGGGGAGCGAACACCGGGGAGCTGTTTTTT	TRBV5-1	TRBJ2-2	-	-
CASSVGDHEQFF	TGTGCCAGCAGCGTTGGGGATCATGAGCAGTTCTTC	TRBV9	TRBJ2-1	-	few
CASSLEGSFRGPDEQYF	TGTGCCAGCAGTTTAGAGGGGTCGTTTAGGGGGCCCGACGAGCAGTACTTC	TRBV12-3/TRBV12-4	TRBJ2-7	TRBD1	-
CASGEGTGAYEQYF	TGTGCCAGCGGGGAGGGGACAGGGGCCTACGAGCAGTACTTC	TRBV2	TRBJ2-7	TRBD1	-
CATGGTTYEQYF	TGTGCCACCGGGGGGACTACCTACGAGCAGTACTTC	TRBV4-2	TRBJ2-7	TRBD2	-
CAWSDPGAGTQYF	TGTGCCTGGAGTGATCCAGGAGCCGGGACCCAGTACTTC	TRBV30	TRBJ2-5	-	-
CASSGGWGGGRESYEQYF	TGTGCCAGCAGTGGGGGCTGGGGTGGCGGGAGAGAATCCTACGAGCAGTACTTC	TRBV2	TRBJ2-7	TRBD2	-
CSVEDSGRSYEQYF	TGCAGCGTTGAAGATAGCGGGAGGTCCTACGAGCAGTACTTC	TRBV29-1	TRBJ2-7	TRBD2	few
CASSGGLNSYEQYF	TGTGCCAGCAGCGGGGGATTGAACTCCTACGAGCAGTACTTC	TRBV5-6	TRBJ2-7	-	-
CASSPFTGGNQPQHF	TGTGCCAGCAGCCCGTTTACAGGGGGGAATCAGCCCCAGCATTTT	TRBV27	TRBJ1-5	TRBD1	-
CASSDNWVSRGLYGYTF	TGTGCCAGCAGTGATAATTGGGTCTCCAGGGGGCTCTATGGCTACACCTTC	TRBV25-1	TRBJ1-2	TRBD1	-
CASSLALARSPLHF	TGTGCCAGCAGCTTAGCCCTGGCGCGGTCACCCCTCCACTTT	TRBV11-2	TRBJ1-6	-	-
CASSSIGTSFRNEQFF	TGTGCCAGCAGCAGCATCGGGACCTCGTTTCGCAATGAGCAGTTCTTC	TRBV25-1	TRBJ2-1	-	-
CASSLDHDRDRVYNERFF	TGTGCCAGCAGCTTGGACCACGACCGGGACAGGGTCTACAATGAGCGGTTCTTC	TRBV5-4	TRBJ2-1	TRBD1	-
CASRVRSGAETQYF	TGCGCCAGCAGAGTACGTAGCGGCGCGGAGACCCAGTACTTC	TRBV5-1	TRBJ2-5	-	-
CASSFVLYNEQFF	TGTGCCAGCAGTTTTGTTCTCTACAATGAGCAGTTCTTC	TRBV12-3/TRBV12-4	TRBJ2-1	-	few
CASSAKLGTVNPNEQFF	TGTGCCAGCAGCGCCAAGCTCGGGACCGTAAATCCCAATGAGCAGTTCTTC	TRBV11-3	TRBJ2-1	-	-
CSFRRDRAGYEQYF	TGCAGCTTCAGAAGGGACAGGGCAGGCTACGAGCAGTACTTC	TRBV29-1	TRBJ2-7	TRBD1	few
CASSKQPTGSNNQPQHF	TGTGCCAGCAGCAAACAGCCGACAGGGAGTAACAATCAGCCCCAGCATTTT	TRBV21-1	TRBJ1-5	-	-
CASSPRDRARGEQYF	TGTGCCAGCAGCCCCCGGGACAGGGCAAGAGGCGAGCAGTACTTC	TRBV9	TRBJ2-7	TRBD1	few
CASSWGETQYF	TGTGCCAGCAGCTGGGGAGAGACCCAGTACTTC	TRBV11-2	TRBJ2-5	-	many
CASNAEGAGNTDTQYF	TGTGCCAGCAATGCGGAGGGGGCGGGCAACACAGATACGCAGTATTTT	TRBV28	TRBJ2-3	-	few
CASGLVLGFSRNEQFF	TGTGCTAGTGGTTTGGTTTTAGGTTTTAGTCGCAATGAGCAGTTCTTC	TRBV12-5	TRBJ2-1	-	-
CASSGGQGLVKNIQYF	TGTGCCAGCAGCGGCGGACAGGGGTTGGTCAAAAACATTCAGTACTTC	TRBV9	TRBJ2-4	TRBD1	few
CASSLIVGTGRETQYF	TGTGCCAGCAGTTTAATCGTCGGGACAGGGAGAGAGACCCAGTACTTC	TRBV7-7	TRBJ2-5	TRBD1	few
CASSVGGQSNQPQHF	TGTGCCAGCAGCGTAGGAGGACAGAGTAATCAGCCCCAGCATTTT	TRBV9	TRBJ1-5	-	-
CASSILRSSYEQYF	TGTGCCAGCAGTATCCTACGGAGCTCCTACGAGCAGTACTTC	TRBV27	TRBJ2-7	-	-
CASSQDEGTPLHF	TGCGCCAGCAGCCAAGATGAGGGTACACCCCTCCACTTT	TRBV4-1	TRBJ1-6	-	-
CASSDRDFRPYEQYF	TGTGCCAGCAGTGACCGGGACTTCCGCCCCTACGAGCAGTACTTC	TRBV6-5	TRBJ2-7	-	few
CASNSDVSGANVLTF	TGCGCCAGCAATTCCGACGTTTCTGGGGCCAACGTCCTGACTTTC	TRBV10-2	TRBJ2-6	-	-
CASSLGQGNRYEQYF	TGCGCCAGCAGTCTCGGGCAGGGGAACAGGTACGAGCAGTACTTC	TRBV5-1	TRBJ2-7	-	few
CASSPRHRASTDTQYF	TGTGCCAGCAGCCCCAGGCACCGAGCTAGCACAGATACGCAGTATTTT	TRBV6-1	TRBJ2-3	-	once
CANPDRGLVHLYGYTF	TGTGCCAATCCCGACAGGGGGCTCGTTCATCTCTATGGCTACACCTTC	TRBV27	TRBJ1-2	TRBD1	-
CASSTTSGREYEQFF	TGTGCCAGCAGTACAACTAGCGGGAGGGAATATGAGCAGTTCTTC	TRBV25-1	TRBJ2-1	TRBD2	-
CSATPPGLTTLSEQYF	TGCAGTGCAACCCCCCCCGGCCTCACAACCTTGTCCGAGCAGTACTTC	TRBV20-1	TRBJ2-7	-	once
CSASREAGQDTQYF	TGCAGTGCTAGCAGGGAGGCGGGACAAGATACGCAGTATTTT	TRBV20-1	TRBJ2-3	-	-
CASSVASEFYEQYF	TGTGCCAGCAGCGTAGCTAGTGAGTTCTACGAGCAGTACTTC	TRBV9	TRBJ2-7	-	few
CSARGSAGGPVNEQFF	TGCAGTGCTAGGGGTTCGGCGGGAGGGCCCGTCAATGAGCAGTTCTTC	TRBV20-1	TRBJ2-1	TRBD2	-